This T cell receptor (beta chain) came from a study of STAT5B mutations in CD4+ large granular lymphocyte leukemia. General study findings and limits: Without putative leukemic clones, patient CD4-sorted repertoires remained more clonal than healthy CD4+ repertoires. Data were not HLA-matched across samples. Main leukemic clonotypes were patient-specific, but 20% to 25% appeared at low frequency elsewhere.

The survey-level immunoSEQ assay was used. Libraries were prepared by immunoSEQ multiplex PCR; TCRdb keeps only in-frame clonotypes and omits some of them. The sample lists around 37,000 clones; 75% to 85% were seen once. This clone was found once. Its target is not known. Sequencing was performed on CD4+ T cells from blood buffy coats. The sequence came from a human donor in good health.

As DNA, the CDR3 is TGTGCCAGTAGTAAGACAGAGAACACTGAAGCTTTCTTT. Amino acids: CASSKTENTEAFF. The V and J genes are TRBV19 and TRBJ1-1, with D possibly being TRBD1 (5 bases). Trimming took off 4 bases at V and 1 base at J, with 7 bases between the two ends. The germline V gene encodes CDR1 LNHDA and CDR2 SQIVND (reference sequence). The CDR3 totals 13 residues.